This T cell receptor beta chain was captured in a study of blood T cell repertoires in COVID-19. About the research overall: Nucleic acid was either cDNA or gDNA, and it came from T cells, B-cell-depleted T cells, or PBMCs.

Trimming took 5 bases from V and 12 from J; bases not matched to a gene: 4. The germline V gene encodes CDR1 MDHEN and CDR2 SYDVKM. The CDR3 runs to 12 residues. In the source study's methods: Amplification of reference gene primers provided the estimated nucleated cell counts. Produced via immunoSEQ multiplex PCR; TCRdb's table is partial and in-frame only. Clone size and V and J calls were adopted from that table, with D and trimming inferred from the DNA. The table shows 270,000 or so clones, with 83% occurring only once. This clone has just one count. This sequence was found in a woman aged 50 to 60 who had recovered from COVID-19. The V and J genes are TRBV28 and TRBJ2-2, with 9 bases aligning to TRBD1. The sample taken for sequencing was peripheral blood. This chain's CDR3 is CASSQGTGQLFF. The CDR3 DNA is TGTGCCAGCAGTCAAGGGACAGGGCAGCTGTTTTTT.